Listed below are T cell receptor beta chains from one sample, sequenced in a study of T cell repertoires in cytomegalovirus infection. One entry per CDR3 protein results from TCRdb running MiXCR on the reads. Seen here are 250,000 or so distinct CDR3 sequences, approximately 9.1% observed once, and the top ten hold approximately 16%. Sequenced material: PBMCs. The receptors were gathered from a human donor in good health (CMV status not recorded). Some clones in this sample may be carry-over from other donors' samples. CDR3s include the opening cysteine and the closing phenylalanine or tryptophan. D genes are given only for firm matches. Size values are once, few and many counts, or a class for expanded clones, and some rows have none.

J	D	V	size	CDR3	DNA
TRBJ2-2	TRBD1	TRBV7-9	.	CASSQGRDSNTGELFF	TGTGCCAGCAGTCAAGGCCGGGACAGCAACACCGGGGAGCTGTTTTTT
TRBJ1-2	.	TRBV28	many	CASSLHTGNYGYTF	TGTGCCAGCAGTCTCCATACAGGGAACTATGGCTACACCTTC
TRBJ1-1	TRBD1	TRBV5-1	many	CASSSRTGEGAEAFF	TGCGCCAGCAGCTCCCGGACAGGGGAAGGCGCTGAAGCTTTCTTT
TRBJ2-1	TRBD2	TRBV6-2/TRBV6-3	.	CASRKSGGYNEQFF	TGTGCCAGCCGAAAGTCGGGGGGTTACAATGAGCAGTTCTTC
TRBJ2-5	TRBD2	TRBV7-2	many	CASSPFLAGAPPQETQYF	TGTGCCAGCAGCCCATTCCTAGCGGGAGCCCCACCCCAAGAGACCCAGTACTTC
TRBJ2-7	.	TRBV12-3/TRBV12-4	.	CASSRPGQAAYEQYF	TGTGCCAGCAGTAGACCGGGACAAGCCGCCTACGAGCAGTACTTC
TRBJ1-3	.	TRBV7-2	.	CASSLLRGSGNTIYF	TGTGCCAGCAGCTTATTAAGGGGTTCTGGAAACACCATATATTTT
TRBJ2-3	.	TRBV7-2	many	CASRMSAGRITDTQYF	TGTGCCAGCCGCATGTCGGCGGGGAGGATCACAGATACGCAGTATTTT
TRBJ1-4	.	TRBV19	many	CASINLGGPNEKLFF	TGTGCCAGTATCAACCTCGGGGGCCCTAATGAAAAACTGTTTTTT
TRBJ2-7	TRBD1	TRBV6-1	many	CASGSPKGAKYEQYF	TGTGCCAGCGGATCTCCTAAGGGGGCCAAGTACGAGCAGTACTTC
TRBJ1-1	.	TRBV6-6	few	CASSPMWGFFF	TGTGCCAGCAGTCCCATGTGGGGCTTTTTCTTT
TRBJ2-1	.	TRBV7-2	few	CASSFRRGEQFF	TGTGCCAGCAGCTTCAGGAGGGGTGAGCAGTTCTTC
TRBJ2-1	.	TRBV7-2	many	CASSLVPVNEQFF	TGTGCCAGCAGCTTAGTGCCTGTGAATGAGCAGTTCTTC
TRBJ2-5	.	TRBV7-2	many	CASSLAPRQQETQYF	TGTGCCAGCAGCTTAGCCCCCAGACAGCAAGAGACCCAGTACTTC
TRBJ2-3	.	TRBV28	many	CASSLGRGLRTDTQYF	TGTGCCAGCAGTTTAGGTCGGGGGCTACGCACAGATACGCAGTATTTT
TRBJ2-1	TRBD2	TRBV6-2/TRBV6-3	many	CASSQRGGSNNEQFF	TGTGCCAGCAGCCAGCGGGGCGGGAGTAACAATGAGCAGTTCTTC
TRBJ1-2	.	TRBV7-9	many	CASGFLAHYGYTF	TGTGCCAGCGGGTTCCTGGCGCACTATGGCTACACCTTC
TRBJ1-1	.	TRBV4-2	many	CASSPPPRDEGMNTEAFF	TGTGCCAGCAGCCCACCTCCCCGGGACGAGGGAATGAACACTGAAGCTTTCTTT
TRBJ2-3	.	TRBV7-2	few	CASSRARGEDTQYF	TGTGCCAGCAGCCGGGCCCGGGGTGAAGATACGCAGTATTTT
TRBJ2-2	.	TRBV23-1	many	CASSPVMKTGELFF	TGCGCCAGCAGTCCTGTTATGAAAACCGGGGAGCTGTTTTTT
TRBJ2-7	TRBD1	TRBV6-8	few	CASSYSDLTGGPIYEQYF	TGTGCCAGCAGTTACTCCGACCTAACAGGGGGACCGATCTACGAGCAGTACTTC
TRBJ1-1	.	TRBV7-2	many	CASSLAAGGNTEAFF	TGTGCCAGCAGCTTAGCCGCAGGAGGGAACACTGAAGCTTTCTTT
TRBJ2-5	TRBD1	TRBV12-3/TRBV12-4	many	CASSLGTASYQETQYF	TGTGCCAGCAGTTTGGGGACAGCTTCCTACCAAGAGACCCAGTACTTC
TRBJ1-1	.	TRBV5-1	.	CASSLGDIDTEAFF	TGCGCCAGCAGCTTGGGGGACATAGACACTGAAGCTTTCTTT
TRBJ2-1	TRBD2	TRBV19	.	CASSIPSGGSYNEQFF	TGTGCCAGTAGTATACCTTCGGGGGGCTCCTACAATGAGCAGTTCTTC
TRBJ2-1	.	TRBV28	few	CASGPIHSYNEQFF	TGTGCCAGCGGACCGATCCACTCCTACAATGAGCAGTTCTTC
TRBJ2-3	TRBD2	TRBV5-1	many	CASSLLAGGQGDTQYF	TGCGCCAGCAGCTTACTAGCGGGGGGGCAAGGAGATACGCAGTATTTT
TRBJ2-4	.	TRBV7-6	many	CASSSMTGAKNIQYF	TGTGCCAGCAGCTCCATGACGGGGGCCAAAAACATTCAGTACTTC
TRBJ2-2	TRBD2	TRBV7-2	many	CASSEAAGGTGELFF	TGTGCCAGCAGCGAGGCGGCGGGGGGCACCGGGGAGCTGTTTTTT
TRBJ1-2	.	TRBV19	many	CASRQGGYGYTF	TGTGCCAGTAGACAGGGCGGCTATGGCTACACCTTC
TRBJ2-5	.	TRBV6-2/TRBV6-3	many	CASSYRTPRQSQETQYF	TGTGCCAGCAGTTACCGGACCCCAAGACAGTCCCAAGAGACCCAGTACTTC
TRBJ2-5	.	TRBV7-2	many	CASSLSAGGTQGAQYF	TGTGCCAGCAGCTTGTCAGCCGGGGGCACCCAAGGGGCCCAGTACTTC
TRBJ2-3	.	TRBV11-3	many	CASSPLGQIGDTQYF	TGTGCCAGCAGCCCCCTCGGACAGATAGGAGATACGCAGTATTTT
TRBJ1-1	.	TRBV7-6	many	CASSLESTPNTEAFF	TGTGCCAGCAGCTTAGAATCGACCCCGAACACTGAAGCTTTCTTT
TRBJ2-1	.	TRBV12-3/TRBV12-4	many	CASSLGHKLRRIEQFF	TGTGCCAGCAGTTTAGGACACAAGCTACGGCGGATTGAGCAGTTCTTC
TRBJ1-3	.	TRBV7-2	many	CASSPRTVTGNTIYF	TGTGCCAGCAGCCCCCGGACAGTTACTGGAAACACCATATATTTT
TRBJ2-5	TRBD1	TRBV11-2	few	CASSLDGDRVNKETQYF	TGTGCCAGCAGCTTAGATGGAGACAGGGTAAACAAAGAGACCCAGTACTTC
TRBJ1-2	.	TRBV20-1	many	CSARDPWGYGYTF	TGCAGTGCTAGAGATCCATGGGGCTATGGCTACACCTTC
TRBJ1-1	.	TRBV7-2	many	CASSSYRANTEAFF	TGTGCCAGCAGCTCCTATCGGGCGAACACTGAAGCTTTCTTT
TRBJ2-7	.	TRBV6-2/TRBV6-3	many	CASRTPTLAGQYF	TGTGCCAGCAGGACCCCGACTCTTGCCGGGCAGTACTTC
TRBJ2-1	TRBD2	TRBV7-2	many	CASSSPGGGNQQFF	TGTGCCAGCAGCTCACCGGGAGGAGGGAATCAGCAGTTCTTC
TRBJ1-5	.	TRBV5-1	.	CASSLAGASNQPQHF	TGCGCCAGCAGCTTGGCGGGGGCAAGCAATCAGCCCCAGCATTTT
TRBJ2-1	TRBD2	TRBV7-2	many	CASSALVRRSGSNNEQFF	TGTGCCAGCAGCGCCTTAGTTCGTCGGAGCGGGAGTAACAATGAGCAGTTCTTC
TRBJ2-1	TRBD2	TRBV11-2	.	CASSREIAAREGEQFF	TGTGCCAGCAGTCGAGAGATAGCAGCTAGGGAGGGTGAGCAGTTCTTC
TRBJ2-1	TRBD1	TRBV7-3	many	CASSPWQGASNEQFF	TGTGCCAGCAGCCCTTGGCAGGGGGCATCCAATGAGCAGTTCTTC
TRBJ2-6	.	TRBV7-2	many	CASSPGLFSGANVLTF	TGTGCCAGCAGCCCGGGACTGTTCTCTGGGGCCAACGTCCTGACTTTC
TRBJ2-3	.	TRBV7-3	.	CASSLNAGGADTQYF	TGTGCCAGCAGCTTAAACGCAGGGGGGGCAGATACGCAGTATTTT
TRBJ2-7	TRBD1	TRBV28	.	CASSYSPRRGQGASYEQYF	TGTGCCAGCAGTTACTCACCCCGGAGAGGACAGGGAGCCTCCTACGAGCAGTACTTC
TRBJ1-3	.	TRBV18	.	CASSPQKSGNTIYF	TGTGCCAGCTCACCCCAGAAGTCTGGAAACACCATATATTTT